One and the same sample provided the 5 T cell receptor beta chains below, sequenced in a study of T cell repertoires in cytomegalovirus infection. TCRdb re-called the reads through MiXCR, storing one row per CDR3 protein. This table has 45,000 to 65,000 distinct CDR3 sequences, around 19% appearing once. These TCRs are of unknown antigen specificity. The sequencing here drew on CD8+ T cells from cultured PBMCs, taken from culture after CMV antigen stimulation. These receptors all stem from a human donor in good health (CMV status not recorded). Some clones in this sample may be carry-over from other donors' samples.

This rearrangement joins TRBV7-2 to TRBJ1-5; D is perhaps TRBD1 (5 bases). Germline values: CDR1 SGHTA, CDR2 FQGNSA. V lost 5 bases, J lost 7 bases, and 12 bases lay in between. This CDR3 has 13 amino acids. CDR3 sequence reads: CASSPGTLQPQHF. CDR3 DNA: TGTGCCAGCAGCCCCGGGACCCTGCAGCCCCAGCATTTT.

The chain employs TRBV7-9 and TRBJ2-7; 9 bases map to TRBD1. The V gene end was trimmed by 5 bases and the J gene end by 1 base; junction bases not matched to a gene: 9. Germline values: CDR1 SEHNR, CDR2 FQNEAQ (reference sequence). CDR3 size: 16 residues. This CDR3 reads CASSPPLDRGSYEQYF. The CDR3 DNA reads TGTGCCAGCAGCCCCCCTCTGGACAGGGGATCCTACGAGCAGTACTTC.

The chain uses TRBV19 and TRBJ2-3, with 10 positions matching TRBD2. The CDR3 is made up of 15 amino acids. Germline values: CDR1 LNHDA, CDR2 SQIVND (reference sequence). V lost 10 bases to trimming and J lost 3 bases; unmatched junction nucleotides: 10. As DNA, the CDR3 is TGTGCCACGGGCCAGAGCGGGGGGGCTACAGATACGCAGTATTTT. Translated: CATGQSGGATDTQYF.

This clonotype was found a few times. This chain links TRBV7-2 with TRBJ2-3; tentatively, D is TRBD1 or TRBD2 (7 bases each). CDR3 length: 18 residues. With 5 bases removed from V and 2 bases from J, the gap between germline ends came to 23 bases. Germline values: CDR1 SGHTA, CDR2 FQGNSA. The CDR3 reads CASSRYAPGGGITDTQYF. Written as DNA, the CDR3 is TGTGCCAGCAGCCGCTATGCCCCAGGGGGGGGCATCACAGATACGCAGTATTTT.

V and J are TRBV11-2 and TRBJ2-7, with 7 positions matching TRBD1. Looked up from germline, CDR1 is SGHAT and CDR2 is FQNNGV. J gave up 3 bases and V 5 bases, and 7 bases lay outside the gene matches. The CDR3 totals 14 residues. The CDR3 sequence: CASSPGGQFYEQYF. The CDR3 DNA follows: TGTGCCAGCAGCCCAGGGGGACAGTTCTACGAGCAGTACTTC.